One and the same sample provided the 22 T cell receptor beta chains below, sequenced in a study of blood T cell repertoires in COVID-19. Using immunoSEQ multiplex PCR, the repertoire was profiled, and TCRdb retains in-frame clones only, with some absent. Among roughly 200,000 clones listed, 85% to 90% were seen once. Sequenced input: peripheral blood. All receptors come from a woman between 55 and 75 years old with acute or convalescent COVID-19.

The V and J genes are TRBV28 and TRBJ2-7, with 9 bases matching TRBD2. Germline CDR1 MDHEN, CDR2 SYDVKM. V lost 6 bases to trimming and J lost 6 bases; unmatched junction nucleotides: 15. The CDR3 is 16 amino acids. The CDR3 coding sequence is TGTGCCAGCAGCCCCCAGGCGGGCGGGAGGGCCTCCGAGCAGTACTTC. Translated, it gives CASSPQAGGRASEQYF.

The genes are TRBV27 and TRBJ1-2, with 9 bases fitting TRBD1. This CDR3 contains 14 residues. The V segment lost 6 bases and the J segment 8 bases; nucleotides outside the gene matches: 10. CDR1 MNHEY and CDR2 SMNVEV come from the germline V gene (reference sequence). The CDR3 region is CASRSQGAHRGYTF. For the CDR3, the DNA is TGTGCCAGCAGATCACAGGGGGCCCATCGGGGCTACACCTTC.

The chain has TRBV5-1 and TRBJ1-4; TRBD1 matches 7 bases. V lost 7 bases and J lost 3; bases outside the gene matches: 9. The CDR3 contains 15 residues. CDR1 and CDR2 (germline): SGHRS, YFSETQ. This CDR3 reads CASGTQGDANEKLFF. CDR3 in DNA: TGCGCCAGCGGAACTCAGGGGGACGCTAATGAAAAACTGTTTTTT.

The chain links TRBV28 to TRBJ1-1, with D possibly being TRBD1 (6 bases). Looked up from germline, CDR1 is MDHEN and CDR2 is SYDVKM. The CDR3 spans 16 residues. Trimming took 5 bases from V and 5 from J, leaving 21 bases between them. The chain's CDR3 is CASSVPRQVRRTEAFF. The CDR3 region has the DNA TGTGCCAGCAGTGTGCCCCGACAGGTCAGGAGGACTGAAGCTTTCTTT.

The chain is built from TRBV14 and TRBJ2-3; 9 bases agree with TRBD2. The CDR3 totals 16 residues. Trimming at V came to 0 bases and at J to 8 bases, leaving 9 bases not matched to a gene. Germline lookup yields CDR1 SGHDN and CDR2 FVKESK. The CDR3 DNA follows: TGTGCCAGCAGCCAAGATCGGGGTAGCGGGAGAGGTACGCAGTATTTT. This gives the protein CASSQDRGSGRGTQYF.

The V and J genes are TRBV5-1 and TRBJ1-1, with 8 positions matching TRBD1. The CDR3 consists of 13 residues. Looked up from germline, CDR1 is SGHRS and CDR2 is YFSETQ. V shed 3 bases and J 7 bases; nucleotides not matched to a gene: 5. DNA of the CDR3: TGCGCCAGCAGCTCGGATGGACAGGGTGAAGCTTTCTTT. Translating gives CASSSDGQGEAFF. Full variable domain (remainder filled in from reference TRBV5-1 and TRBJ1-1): KAGVTQTPRYLIKTRGQQVTLSCSPISGHRSVSWYQQTPGQGLQFLFEYFSETQRNKGNFPGRFSGRQFSNSRSEMNVSTLELGDSALYLCASSSDGQGEAFFGQGTRLTVV.

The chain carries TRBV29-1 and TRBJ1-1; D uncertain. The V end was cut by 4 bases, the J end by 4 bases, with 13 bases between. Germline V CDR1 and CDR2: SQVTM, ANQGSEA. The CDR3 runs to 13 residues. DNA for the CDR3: TGCAGCGTTGTTAGATCACAGCTCACTGAAGCTTTCTTT. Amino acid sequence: CSVVRSQLTEAFF.

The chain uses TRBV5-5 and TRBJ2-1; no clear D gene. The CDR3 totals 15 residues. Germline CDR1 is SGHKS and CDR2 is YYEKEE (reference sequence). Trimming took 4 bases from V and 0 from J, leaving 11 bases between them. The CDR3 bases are TGTGCCAGCAGCGCTCTAGTAAGCTCCTACAATGAGCAGTTCTTC. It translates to CASSALVSSYNEQFF.

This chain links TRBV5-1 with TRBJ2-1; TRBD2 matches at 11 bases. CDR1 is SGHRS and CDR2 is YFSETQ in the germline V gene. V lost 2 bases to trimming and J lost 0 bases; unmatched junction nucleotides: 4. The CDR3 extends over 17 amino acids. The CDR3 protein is CASSFITSGGSYNEQFF. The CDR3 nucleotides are TGCGCCAGCAGCTTCATTACTAGCGGGGGCTCCTACAATGAGCAGTTCTTC.

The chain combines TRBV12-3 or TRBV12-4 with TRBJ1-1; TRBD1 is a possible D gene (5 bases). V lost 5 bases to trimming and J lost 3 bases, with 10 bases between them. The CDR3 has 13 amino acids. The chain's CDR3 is CASSPGGYTEAFF. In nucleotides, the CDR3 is TGTGCCAGCAGTCCCGGGGGTTACACTGAAGCTTTCTTT.

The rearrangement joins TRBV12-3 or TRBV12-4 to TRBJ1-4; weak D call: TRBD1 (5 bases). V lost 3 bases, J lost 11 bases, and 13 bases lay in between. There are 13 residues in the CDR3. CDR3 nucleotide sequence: TGTGCCAGCAGTTTCGAACTCGGGGGGAAACTGTTTTTT. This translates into CASSFELGGKLFF.

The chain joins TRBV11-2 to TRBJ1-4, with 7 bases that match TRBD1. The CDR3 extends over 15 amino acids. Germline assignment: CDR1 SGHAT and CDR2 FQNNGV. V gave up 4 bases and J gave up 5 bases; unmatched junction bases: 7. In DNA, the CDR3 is TGTGCCAGCAGCTCCGGACAGGAACCGAATGAAAAACTGTTTTTT. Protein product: CASSSGQEPNEKLFF.

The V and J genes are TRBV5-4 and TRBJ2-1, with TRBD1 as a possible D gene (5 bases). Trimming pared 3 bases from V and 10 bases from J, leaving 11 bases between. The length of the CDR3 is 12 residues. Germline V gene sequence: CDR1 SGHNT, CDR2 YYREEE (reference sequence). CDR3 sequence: CASSSPTEEQFF. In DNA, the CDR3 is TGTGCCAGCAGCTCGCCGACAGAAGAGCAGTTCTTC.

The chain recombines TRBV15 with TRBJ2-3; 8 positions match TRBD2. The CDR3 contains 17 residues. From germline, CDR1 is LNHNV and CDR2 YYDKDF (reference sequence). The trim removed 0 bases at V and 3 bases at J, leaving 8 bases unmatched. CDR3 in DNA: TGTGCCACCAGCAGAGAGGTAGCGGGGCGAATAACAGATACGCAGTATTTT. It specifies CATSREVAGRITDTQYF.

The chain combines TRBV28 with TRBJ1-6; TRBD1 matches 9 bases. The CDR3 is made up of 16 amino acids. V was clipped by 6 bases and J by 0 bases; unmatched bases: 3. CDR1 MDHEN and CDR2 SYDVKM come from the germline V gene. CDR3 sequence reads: CASSRTGVSYNSPLHF. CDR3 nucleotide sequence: TGTGCCAGCAGCCGGACAGGGGTCTCCTATAATTCACCCCTCCACTTT.

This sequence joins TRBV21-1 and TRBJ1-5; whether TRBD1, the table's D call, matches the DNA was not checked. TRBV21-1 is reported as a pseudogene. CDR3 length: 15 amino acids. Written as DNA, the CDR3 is TGTGCCAGCAGCAAGTCAGGGACACGCAATCAGCCCCAGCATTTT. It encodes CASSKSGTRNQPQHF.

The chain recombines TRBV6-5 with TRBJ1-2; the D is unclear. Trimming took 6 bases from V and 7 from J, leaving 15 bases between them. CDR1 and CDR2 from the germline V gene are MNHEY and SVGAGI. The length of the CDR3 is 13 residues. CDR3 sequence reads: CASRRGVAGGYTF. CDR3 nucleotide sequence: TGTGCCAGCAGACGCGGGGTCGCTGGTGGCTACACCTTC.

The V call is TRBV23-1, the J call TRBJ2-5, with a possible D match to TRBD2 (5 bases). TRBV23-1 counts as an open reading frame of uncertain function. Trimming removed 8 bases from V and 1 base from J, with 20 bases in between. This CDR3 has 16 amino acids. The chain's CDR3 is CASGFAVSGPQETQYF. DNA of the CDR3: TGCGCCAGCGGTTTTGCGGTGAGCGGCCCCCAAGAGACCCAGTACTTC.

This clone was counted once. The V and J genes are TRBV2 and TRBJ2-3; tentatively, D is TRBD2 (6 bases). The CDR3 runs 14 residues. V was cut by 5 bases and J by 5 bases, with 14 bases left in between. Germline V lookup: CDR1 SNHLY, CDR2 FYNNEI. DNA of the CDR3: TGTGCCAGCAGTCCTAGCGTCGGGGGAGATACGCAGTATTTT. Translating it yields CASSPSVGGDTQYF.

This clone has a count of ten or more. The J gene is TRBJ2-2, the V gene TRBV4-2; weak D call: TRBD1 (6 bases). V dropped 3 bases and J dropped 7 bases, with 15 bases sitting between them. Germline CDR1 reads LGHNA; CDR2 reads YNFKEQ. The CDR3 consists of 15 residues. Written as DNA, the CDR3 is TGTGCCAGCAGCCAGAGGACAGCGGAGAGCGGGGAGCTGTTTTTT. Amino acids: CASSQRTAESGELFF.

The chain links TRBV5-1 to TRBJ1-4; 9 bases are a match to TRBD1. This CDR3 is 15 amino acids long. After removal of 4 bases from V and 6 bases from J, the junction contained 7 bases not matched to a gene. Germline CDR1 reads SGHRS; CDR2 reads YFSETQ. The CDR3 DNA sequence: TGCGCCAGCAGCCACATACAGGGGGCAGATGAAAAACTGTTTTTT. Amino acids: CASSHIQGADEKLFF.

As DNA, the CDR3 is TGTGCCAGCAGCCTATGGACAGGTGGTCCAGATACGCAGTATTTT. Protein: CASSLWTGGPDTQYF. The V call is TRBV7-8, the J call TRBJ2-3; TRBD1 aligns across 7 bases. The V segment lost 5 bases and the J segment 4 bases; nucleotides outside the gene matches: 9. Germline CDR1 and CDR2: SGHVS and FQNEAQ. The CDR3 covers 15 residues.